A single sample gave rise to the 15 T cell receptor beta chains below, sequenced in a study of vaccination effects on CD4 cells after COVID-19. These TCRs' antigens remain unknown. Expansion with viral peptide pools was applied to antigen-specific CD4+ T cells by the ViraFEST assay prior to sequencing. Culturing for nine to ten days preceded CD4+ T cell isolation. Testing of the vaccine recipients showed negative nucleocapsid antibodies and no prior SARS-CoV-2 infection. Measured with immunoSEQ multiplex PCR; TCRdb has only the in-frame clones, and not every one. Of 20,000 to 30,000 clones detected, roughly 70% appear once; the ten largest clones hold more than 3%. Sequenced material: CD4+ T cells from PBMCs cultured with SARS-CoV-2 spike peptides, taken before COVID-19 vaccination. These receptors came from a human donor who received a COVID-19 vaccine.

The chain combines TRBV6-1 with TRBJ2-3; the D gene is possibly TRBD2 (5 bases). CDR3 length: 15 residues. V lost 2 bases, J lost 0 bases, and 9 bases lay in between. CDR1 is MNHNS and CDR2 is SASEGT in the germline V gene. This CDR3 is CASSERERSTDTQYF. The CDR3 bases are TGTGCCAGCAGTGAAAGGGAGAGAAGCACAGATACGCAGTATTTT.

The chain links TRBV28 to TRBJ2-3; 9 bases line up with TRBD1. The CDR3 has 15 amino acids. V shed 3 bases, J shed 2 bases, and the junction held 3 bases outside the gene matches. Germline V lookup: CDR1 MDHEN, CDR2 SYDVKM. The CDR3 sequence is CASSFGTGNTDTQYF. In DNA, the CDR3 is TGTGCCAGCAGTTTCGGGACAGGGAACACAGATACGCAGTATTTT.

The CDR3 loop is CASSYPGTGVDTQYF. CDR3 sequence (DNA): TGTGCCAGCAGTTACCCCGGGACAGGGGTTGATACGCAGTATTTT. The chain employs TRBV25-1 and TRBJ2-3, with TRBD1 matching over 10 bases. The V gene's germline CDR1 is MGHDK and CDR2 SYGVNS. V lost 5 bases and J lost 6; bases outside the gene matches: 8. The CDR3 consists of 15 residues.

The CDR3 sequence: CASSRQDYNEQFF. As DNA, the CDR3 is TGTGCCAGCAGCCGACAAGATTATAATGAGCAGTTCTTC. The chain couples TRBV12-3 or TRBV12-4 to TRBJ2-1; D is uncertain. The CDR3 is 13 residues long. Trimming removed 6 bases at V and 7 bases at J, with 13 bases between.

The chain is built from TRBV5-1 and TRBJ1-2; D uncertain. V was clipped by 2 bases and J by 0 bases, with 11 bases between them. Germline CDR1 and CDR2: SGHRS and YFSETQ. CDR3 length: 15 amino acids. Written as DNA, the CDR3 is TGCGCCAGCAGCTTTCCAGACATAACTAACTATGGCTACACCTTC. Protein: CASSFPDITNYGYTF.

This chain connects TRBV28 to TRBJ2-1; TRBD1 matches at 7 bases. The CDR3 consists of 12 residues. The germline V gene has CDR1 MDHEN and CDR2 SYDVKM. V dropped 8 bases and J dropped 3; count of bases not matched to a gene: 1. DNA of the CDR3: TGTGCCAGCCGGGACAGCTACAATGAGCAGTTCTTC. Translated, it gives CASRDSYNEQFF.

J is TRBJ1-2 and V is TRBV10-3; 7 bases line up with TRBD1. The V gene end was trimmed by 10 bases and the J gene end by 3 bases; junction bases not matched to a gene: 8. Germline CDR1 and CDR2: ENHRY and SYGVKD. There are 13 residues in the CDR3. The CDR3 here is CATGGGGYYGYTF. The DNA for the CDR3 is TGTGCCACGGGAGGGGGCGGCTACTATGGCTACACCTTC.

The V gene is TRBV19, the J gene TRBJ2-1, with TRBD2 matching over 14 bases. With V trimmed by 7 bases and J by 9 bases, 8 bases remained unmatched. CDR1 is LNHDA and CDR2 is SQIVND in the germline V gene (reference sequence). The CDR3 consists of 15 residues. CDR3 DNA: TGTGCCAGTACTAGGACTAGCGGGAGGAGGGTTGAGCAGTTCTTC. This sequence encodes CASTRTSGRRVEQFF.

This chain uses TRBV7-9 with TRBJ2-1; 7 bases fit TRBD2. The V gene's germline CDR1 is SEHNR and CDR2 FQNEAQ (reference sequence). The CDR3 covers 16 residues. J gave up 0 bases and V 1 base, and 3 bases lay outside the gene matches. CDR3 residues: CASSLERGSSYNEQFF. CDR3 coding DNA: TGTGCCAGCAGCTTAGAGCGCGGGAGCTCCTACAATGAGCAGTTCTTC. Full variable domain (missing parts from reference TRBV7-9 and TRBJ2-1): DTGVSQNPRHKITKRGQNVTFRCDPISEHNRLYWYRQTLGQGPEFLTYFQNEAQLEKSRLLSDRFSAERPKGSFSTLEIQRTEQGDSAMYLCASSLERGSSYNEQFFGPGTRLTVL.

This chain uses TRBV11-2 with TRBJ1-1; D is possibly TRBD1 (5 bases). Germline lookup yields CDR1 SGHAT and CDR2 FQNNGV. The ends were cut back, 3 bases at V and 0 bases at J, with 11 bases in the middle. The CDR3 spans 15 residues. CDR3 loop: CASSFSRGLNTEAFF. CDR3 nucleotides: TGTGCCAGCAGCTTCAGTAGGGGTTTGAACACTGAAGCTTTCTTT.

The chain carries TRBV6-4 and TRBJ2-1; 9 nucleotides align to TRBD2. Germline lookup yields CDR1 MRHNA and CDR2 SNTAGT. Germline trimming cut 6 bases from V and 4 bases from J; bases unmatched to any gene: 7. CDR3 length: 15 amino acids. The CDR3 spells CASSASGVRYNEQFF. As DNA, the CDR3 is TGTGCCAGCAGCGCTAGCGGGGTAAGGTACAATGAGCAGTTCTTC.

This chain uses TRBV5-4 with TRBJ2-7; the D is unclear. The CDR3 runs 12 residues. The germline CDR1 and CDR2 sequences are SGHNT and YYREEE (reference sequence). Trimming left V 3 bases short and J 4 bases short, with 8 bases between. The CDR3, as DNA: TGTGCCAGCAGCTCGACGGAATACGAGCAGTACTTC. It codes for CASSSTEYEQYF.

The chain carries TRBV4-2 and TRBJ1-1; weak D call: TRBD1 (6 bases). The CDR3 sequence is 15 residues long. Per germline, CDR1 LGHNA and CDR2 YNFKEQ. Trimming removed 5 bases from V and 6 bases from J, with 19 bases in between. DNA for the CDR3: TGTGCCAGCAGCTCCCACACGGGGGGCATGGCTGAAGCTTTCTTT. It is translated as CASSSHTGGMAEAFF.

The chain recombines TRBV3-1 (or the pseudogene TRBV3-2) with TRBJ1-4; weak D call: TRBD1 (5 bases). Deletions cut 0 bases from V and 8 bases from J, with 16 bases between. Germline V gives CDR1 LGHDT, CDR2 YNNKEL (reference sequence). The CDR3 runs 16 residues. Here the CDR3 reads CASSQDRGVRGEKLFF. The CDR3 bases are TGTGCCAGCAGCCAAGATAGGGGTGTTCGCGGGGAAAAACTGTTTTTT.

The chain employs TRBV18 and TRBJ2-1; 9 bases align to TRBD2. Trimming cost V 4 bases and J 5 bases; bases outside gene matches: 6. The length of the CDR3 is 15 residues. Germline V gene lookup returns CDR1 KGHSH and CDR2 LQKENI. The CDR3 reads CASSLSGSHDNEQFF. CDR3 bases: TGTGCCAGCTCACTTAGCGGGAGTCACGACAATGAGCAGTTCTTC.